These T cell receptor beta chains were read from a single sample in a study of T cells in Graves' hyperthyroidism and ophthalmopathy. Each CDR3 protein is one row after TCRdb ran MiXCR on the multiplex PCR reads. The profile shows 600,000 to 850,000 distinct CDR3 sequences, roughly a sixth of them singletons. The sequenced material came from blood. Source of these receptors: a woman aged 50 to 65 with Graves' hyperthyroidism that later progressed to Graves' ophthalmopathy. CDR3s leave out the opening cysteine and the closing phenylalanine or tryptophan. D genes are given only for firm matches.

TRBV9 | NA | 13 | ASSLGPRSNQPQH
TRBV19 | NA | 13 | ASSIPGERRYEQY
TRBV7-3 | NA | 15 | ASGLTSGTINTGELF
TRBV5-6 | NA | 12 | ASSRTKDQGTQY
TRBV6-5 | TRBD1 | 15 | ASSYSQTGRRDTEAF
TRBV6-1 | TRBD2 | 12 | ASNQITGTSGVF
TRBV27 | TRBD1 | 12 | ATQTGKGNSPLH
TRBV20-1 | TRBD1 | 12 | SARGQGAPGELF
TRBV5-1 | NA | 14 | ASSLSGFANTGELF
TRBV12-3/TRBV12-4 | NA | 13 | ASSLGSDLNQPQH
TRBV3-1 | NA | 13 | ASSQDASSYNEQF
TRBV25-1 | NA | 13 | ASSGRVATNEKLF
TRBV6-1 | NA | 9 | ASSDVGELF
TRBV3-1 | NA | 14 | ASSQHSGLAKNIQY
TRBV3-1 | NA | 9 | ASKEREKLF
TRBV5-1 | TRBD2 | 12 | ASSTSGVGETQY
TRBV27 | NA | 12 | ANSFPGAVTEAF
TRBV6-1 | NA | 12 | ASRPPGRKGGYT
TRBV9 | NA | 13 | ASSVDSGPISPLH
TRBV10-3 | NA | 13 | AISDRDKIGYEQY
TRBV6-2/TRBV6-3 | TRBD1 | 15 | ASSESLTGITSYEQY
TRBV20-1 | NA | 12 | SASGQRANYGYT
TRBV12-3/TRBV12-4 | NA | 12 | ASSSPGTNQPQH
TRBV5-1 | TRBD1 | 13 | ASSLGETGNSPLH
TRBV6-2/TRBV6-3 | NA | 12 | ASSYSWRAYEQY
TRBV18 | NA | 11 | ASSVGTLNEQF
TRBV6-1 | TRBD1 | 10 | ANGQGGTEAF
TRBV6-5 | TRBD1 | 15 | ASSYSTGVEYNSPLH